This section outlines one T cell receptor beta chain sequence together with its context. This sample stems from a study of blood T cell repertoires in COVID-19. The overall study: Specimens from acute and convalescent COVID-19 originated in the United States, Italy and Spain. From T cells, B-cell-depleted T cells, or PBMCs came the material, which was cDNA or gDNA.

In the authors' methods: Amplification from reference gene primers served as the basis for estimated nucleated cell counts. Sequenced by immunoSEQ multiplex PCR; TCRdb stores in-frame clones only, minus some. The DNA was the basis for D and trimming; V, J and clone size are from that table. The table lists around 110,000 clones, about 80% of them singletons, with approximately 7% in the top ten. Per the germline V gene, CDR1 is GTSNPN and CDR2 is SVGIG (reference sequence). V gave up 0 bases and J gave up 7 bases, with 9 bases separating them. CDR3 length equals 13 residues. Sequencing was done on a sample of peripheral blood. The chain couples TRBV30 to TRBJ1-4, with TRBD1 as a possible D gene (6 bases). The TCR was taken from a man between 65 and 79 years old with active or convalescent COVID-19. CDR3 nucleotides: TGTGCCTGGAGTGTACAGGGAGTTGAAAAACTGTTTTTT. This gives the protein CAWSVQGVEKLFF.